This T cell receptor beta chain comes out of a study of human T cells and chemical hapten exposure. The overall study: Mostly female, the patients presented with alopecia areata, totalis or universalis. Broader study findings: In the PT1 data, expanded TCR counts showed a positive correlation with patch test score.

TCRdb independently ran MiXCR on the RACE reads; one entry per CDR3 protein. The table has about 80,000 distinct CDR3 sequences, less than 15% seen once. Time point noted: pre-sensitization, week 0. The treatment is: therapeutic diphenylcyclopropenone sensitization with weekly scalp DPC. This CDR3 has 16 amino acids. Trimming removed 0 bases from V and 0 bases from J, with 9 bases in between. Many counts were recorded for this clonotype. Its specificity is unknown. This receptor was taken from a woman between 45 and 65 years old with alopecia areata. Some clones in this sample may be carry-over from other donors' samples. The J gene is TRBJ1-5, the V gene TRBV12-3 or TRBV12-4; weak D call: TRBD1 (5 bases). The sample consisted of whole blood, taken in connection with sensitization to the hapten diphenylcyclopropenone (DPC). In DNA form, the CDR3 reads TGTGCCAGCAGTTTAGCGCGGCAGGGTAGCAATCAGCCCCAGCATTTT. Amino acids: CASSLARQGSNQPQHF.